Listed here are 23 T cell receptor beta chains from one sample, sequenced in a study of CD8 T cells in Susac syndrome. RNA, at about 0.45 to 1 ug, was reverse transcribed with random hexamers. TCRdb used MiXCR to reprocess the immunoSEQ multiplex PCR reads, holding one entry per CDR3 protein. The table lists around 300,000 distinct CDR3 sequences, under 95% of them singletons. The specimen was CD4+ T cells from PBMCs. Receptor source: a human donor with multiple sclerosis.

This clonotype came up once. The rearrangement links TRBV23-1 to TRBJ2-3, with 10 bases that match TRBD1. TRBV23-1 qualifies as an ORF whose function is uncertain. CDR3 length: 18 amino acids. With V trimmed by 4 bases and J by 6 bases, 16 bases remained unmatched. The chain's CDR3 is CASSPARNRDRGRDTQYF. CDR3 bases: TGCGCCAGCAGTCCGGCAAGAAACCGGGACAGGGGTCGGGATACGCAGTATTTT.

V gene TRBV3-1 combines with J gene TRBJ2-7; TRBD2 matches at 12 bases. Germline CDR1 and CDR2: LGHDT and YNNKEL (reference sequence). This CDR3 is 15 amino acids long. V lost 3 bases to trimming and J lost 6 bases; unmatched junction nucleotides: 6. The CDR3 coding sequence is TGTGCCAGCAGCCAGGGACTAGCGGGTACCTCCGAGCAGTACTTC. Translation: CASSQGLAGTSEQYF.

The J gene is TRBJ2-5, the V gene TRBV5-6; 15 positions match TRBD2. CDR1 and CDR2 from the germline V gene are SGHDT and YYEEEE. CDR3 length equals 18 residues. Germline trimming cut 5 bases from V and 2 bases from J; bases unmatched to any gene: 10. The CDR3 DNA follows: TGTGCCAGCAGTCGCCCGGGACTAGCGGGGGGTAGACAAGAGACCCAGTACTTC. It is translated as CASSRPGLAGGRQETQYF.

This chain links TRBV29-1 with TRBJ1-2; D gene ambiguous. The V end lost 7 bases, the J end lost 4 bases, and 10 bases lay between the germline ends. CDR1 SQVTM and CDR2 ANQGSEA come from the germline V gene. The CDR3 consists of 11 residues. CDR3 sequence reads: CSADSPYGYTF. The CDR3 nucleotides read TGCAGCGCCGACTCCCCCTATGGCTACACCTTC.

The chain couples TRBV7-2 to TRBJ2-1; TRBD2 is a possible D gene (6 bases). The CDR3 is 18 residues long. CDR1 SGHTA and CDR2 FQGNSA come from the germline V gene. V lost 5 bases and J lost 4, with 24 bases in between. The DNA of the CDR3 is TGTGCCAGCAGCCACTCCCCGGGGGTAACCGGGATTTACAATGAGCAGTTCTTC. It codes for CASSHSPGVTGIYNEQFF.

This clonotype was seen once. The chain uses TRBV5-4 and TRBJ2-3; D may match TRBD1 or TRBD2 (5 bases each). Germline V gene lookup returns CDR1 SGHNT and CDR2 YYREEE (reference sequence). V was pared by 4 bases and J by 0 bases, with 15 bases between. CDR3 length equals 16 residues. The CDR3 region has the DNA TGTGCCAGCAGCCCGGGGACGGACCGTAGCACAGATACGCAGTATTTT. Translating gives CASSPGTDRSTDTQYF.

This sequence joins TRBV20-1 and TRBJ2-4; D may be TRBD1 or TRBD2 (6 bases each). V was trimmed by 0 bases and J by 6 bases, leaving 27 bases between them. The CDR3 extends over 19 amino acids. From germline, CDR1 is DFQATT and CDR2 SNEGSKA (reference sequence). The CDR3 protein is CSAREIGLRGPFGGNIQYF. The CDR3 region has the DNA TGCAGTGCTAGAGAAATAGGATTACGGGGGCCGTTTGGGGGAAACATTCAGTACTTC.

The chain couples TRBV2 to TRBJ2-3; weak D call: TRBD1 (6 bases). The germline V gene has CDR1 SNHLY and CDR2 FYNNEI. The V end lost 6 bases, the J end lost 2 bases, and 15 bases lay between the germline ends. The CDR3 extends over 15 amino acids. CDR3 in amino acids: CASRGTRTATDTQYF. In DNA form, the CDR3 reads TGTGCCAGCAGGGGAACAAGGACAGCCACAGATACGCAGTATTTT.

The chain carries TRBV6-5 and TRBJ2-1; 10 nucleotides line up with TRBD2. CDR3 length: 14 residues. Germline V lookup: CDR1 MNHEY, CDR2 SVGAGI. With V trimmed by 3 bases and J by 9 bases, 5 bases remained unmatched. CDR3 sequence (DNA): TGTGCCAGCAGTTATCGAGCGGGAGGGAGTGAGCAGTTCTTC. Its protein is CASSYRAGGSEQFF.

V and J are TRBV20-1 and TRBJ1-1, with D possibly matching TRBD1 (5 bases). Germline CDR1 is DFQATT and CDR2 is SNEGSKA (reference sequence). The CDR3 spans 12 residues. Trimming pared 4 bases from V and 6 bases from J, leaving 12 bases between. In DNA, the CDR3 is TGCAGTGCTATAAGGGGACCTTCTGAAGCTTTCTTT. Its translation: CSAIRGPSEAFF.

This rearrangement joins TRBV7-9 to TRBJ1-2, with TRBD1 matching over 8 bases. Germline CDR1 SEHNR, CDR2 FQNEAQ (reference sequence). CDR3 length: 14 amino acids. The junction had 5 bases not matched to a gene; V was cut back by 1 base and J by 7 bases. The DNA of the CDR3 is TGTGCCAGCAGCTTAGAGAGACAGGGGATTGGCTACACCTTC. Its translation is CASSLERQGIGYTF.

V and J are TRBV12-3 or TRBV12-4 and TRBJ1-2, with D unresolved. V lost 5 bases to trimming and J lost 1 base, with 20 bases between them. The CDR3 covers 17 residues. The CDR3 region has the DNA TGTGCCAGCAGTCCCTCCAGAGGAGGGTTCTTTAACTATGGCTACACCTTC. Its protein product is CASSPSRGGFFNYGYTF.

In the case of this clonotype: The junction departs from the called germline gene at one end, perhaps through a read error. The chain uses TRBV15 and TRBJ1-1, with 7 bases that match TRBD1. The CDR3 consists of 15 residues. Germline V CDR1 and CDR2: LNHNV, YYDKDF (reference sequence). The CDR3: CATSVRTGRNTEALF. For the CDR3, the DNA is TGTGCCACCAGCGTTCGGACAGGCCGAAACACTGAAGCTCTCTTT.

The sample holds one count of this clonotype. V and J are TRBV5-1 and TRBJ2-3; no firm D call. The V gene's germline CDR1 is SGHRS and CDR2 YFSETQ. The CDR3 loop spans 16 amino acids. Trimming removed 0 bases at V and 0 bases at J, with 11 bases between. CDR3 coding DNA: TGCGCCAGCAGCTTGGAAGCCCGGCCTAGCACAGATACGCAGTATTTT. It codes for CASSLEARPSTDTQYF.

The chain employs TRBV18 and TRBJ2-5; D is unclear. Trimming took off 2 bases at V and 5 bases at J, with 6 bases between the two ends. Germline CDR1 and CDR2: KGHSH and LQKENI. The CDR3 is made up of 12 amino acids. The CDR3 reads CASSPEVETQYF. The DNA for the CDR3 is TGTGCCAGCTCACCAGAGGTGGAGACCCAGTACTTC.

This clonotype was observed a handful of times. The chain combines TRBV5-4 with TRBJ2-1; 8 bases match TRBD1. The CDR3 is made up of 13 amino acids. CDR1 is SGHNT and CDR2 is YYREEE in the germline V gene (reference sequence). V trimming: 4 bases; J trimming: 5 bases; junction bases outside the gene matches: 2. The CDR3 sequence: CASSPGQDNEQFF. CDR3 DNA: TGTGCCAGCAGCCCGGGACAGGACAATGAGCAGTTCTTC.

V usage is TRBV12-3 or TRBV12-4 and J usage is TRBJ1-5; D gene ambiguous. There are 13 residues in the CDR3. The ends were cut back, 5 bases at V and 7 bases at J, with 12 bases in the middle. The CDR3 is CASSRVEWQPQHF. The CDR3 coding sequence is TGTGCCAGCAGTCGGGTGGAGTGGCAGCCCCAGCATTTT.

This clonotype was recorded only once. The J gene is TRBJ2-1, the V gene TRBV6-2 or TRBV6-3; D is unclear. This CDR3 comprises 13 residues. Between the trimmed V and J ends, which lost 5 bases and 0 bases, there was a span of 5 bases. CDR1 is MNHEY and CDR2 is SVGEGT in the germline V gene. The CDR3 DNA reads as TGTGCCAGCAGTGATAGCTCCTACAATGAGCAGTTCTTC. Translation: CASSDSSYNEQFF.

Written as DNA, the CDR3 is TGTGCCAGCAGGCCCTCGGCCCCTGCTGAGCAGTTCTTC. Its translation: CASRPSAPAEQFF. J is TRBJ2-1 and V is TRBV6-1; D remains unclear. The V gene's germline CDR1 is MNHNS and CDR2 SASEGT. The CDR3 contains 13 residues. Trimming pared 6 bases from V and 9 bases from J, leaving 15 bases between.

The CDR3 here is CASSAIGRAAFF. CDR3 bases: TGTGCCAGTAGTGCGATTGGGCGGGCCGCTTTCTTT. The rearrangement links TRBV19 to TRBJ1-1, with D unclear. The V end lost 5 bases, the J end lost 11 bases, and 15 bases lay between the germline ends. This CDR3 is built from 12 residues. The germline gives CDR1 LNHDA, CDR2 SQIVND (reference sequence).

This chain uses TRBV29-1 with TRBJ1-2; 10 bases agree with TRBD1. CDR3 length: 14 amino acids. Germline CDR1 SQVTM, CDR2 ANQGSEA. V trimming: 2 bases; J trimming: 7 bases; junction bases outside the gene matches: 7. DNA of the CDR3: TGCAGCGTTGAATATAGACAGGGGGCTCTTGGCTACACCTTC. Its translation is CSVEYRQGALGYTF.

The chain carries TRBV2 and TRBJ2-3; D is perhaps TRBD2 (6 bases). The CDR3 runs 15 residues. The V gene lost 6 bases and the J gene lost 2 bases, with 15 bases spanning the gap. The germline gives CDR1 SNHLY, CDR2 FYNNEI. CDR3 sequence: CASSAASVPTDTQYF. The CDR3 DNA reads as TGTGCCAGCAGCGCAGCTAGCGTCCCCACAGATACGCAGTATTTT. Using reference TRBV2 and TRBJ2-3 for the parts outside the CDR3, the full variable domain is EPEVTQTPSHQVTQMGQEVILRCVPISNHLYFYWYRQILGQKVEFLVSFYNNEISEKSEIFDDQFSVERPDGSNFTLKIRSTKLEDSAMYFCASSAASVPTDTQYFGPGTRLTVL.

CDR3 sequence (DNA): TGTGCCACCAGCAGAGTGAGGGCAGGTGCGATAGATACGCAGTATTTT. It translates to CATSRVRAGAIDTQYF. The chain combines TRBV15 with TRBJ2-3, with TRBD2 as a possible D gene (5 bases). CDR3 length: 16 residues. Germline-derived CDR1 and CDR2 are LNHNV and YYDKDF (reference sequence). V was shortened by 1 base and J by 5 bases, with 16 bases between the two germline ends.